This T cell receptor beta chain was found in a study of vaccination and CD4 T cells after COVID-19. Study background: Timing of post-vaccine sample collection was a median 72 days after dose two, with a range of 14 to 241.

General study results and limits: Median SARS-CoV-2-reactive clonotype numbers rose nonsignificantly, roughly 21 to 38.

TCRdb analysed the PCR reads with MiXCR anew, one entry per CDR3 protein. The sample contains 15,000 to 25,000 distinct CDR3 sequences, 60% of which appear only once. In the case of this clonotype: Its target is not known.

The receptor's source is a human donor who had recovered from COVID-19. Sequencing used CD4+ T cells from blood, obtained after SARS-CoV-2 vaccination.

Here the CDR3 reads CASSYLPEAPTYEQYF. Written as DNA, the CDR3 is TGTGCCAGCAGTTACCTCCCGGAGGCCCCCACCTACGAGCAGTACTTC. The chain is built from TRBV6-5 and TRBJ2-7; tentative D call: TRBD2 (5 bases). The germline V gene has CDR1 MNHEY and CDR2 SVGAGI. With 2 bases removed from V and 2 bases from J, the gap between germline ends came to 16 bases. The CDR3 runs 16 residues.